The T cell receptor (beta chain) described here comes from a study of T cell responses to AZD1222 COVID-19 vaccine. General observations from the study: There were mostly white British donors and more females than males, and clonal diversity was possibly underestimated. Just five to seven AZD1222 recipients tested seropositive at baseline. Without day 14 samples, only post-peak T cell repertoires were studied.

The CDR3 loop spans 15 amino acids. CDR1 and CDR2 (germline): SGHRS, YFSETQ. V dropped 1 base and J dropped 2 bases, with 13 bases sitting between them. On this clone: What it binds is unknown.

Assay used: immunoSEQ multiplex PCR; TCRdb lists only in-frame clones, some missing. The sample holds some 100,000 clones; roughly 89% are singletons and the top ten take roughly 15%. This sequence was found in an adult in good health. This chain uses TRBV5-1 with TRBJ2-7, with D unresolved. Sequencing used peripheral blood, obtained on day 0 of AZD1222 vaccination. This CDR3 reads CASSLFPAQTYEQYF. The CDR3 nucleotides read TGCGCCAGCAGCTTGTTCCCAGCGCAGACCTACGAGCAGTACTTC.